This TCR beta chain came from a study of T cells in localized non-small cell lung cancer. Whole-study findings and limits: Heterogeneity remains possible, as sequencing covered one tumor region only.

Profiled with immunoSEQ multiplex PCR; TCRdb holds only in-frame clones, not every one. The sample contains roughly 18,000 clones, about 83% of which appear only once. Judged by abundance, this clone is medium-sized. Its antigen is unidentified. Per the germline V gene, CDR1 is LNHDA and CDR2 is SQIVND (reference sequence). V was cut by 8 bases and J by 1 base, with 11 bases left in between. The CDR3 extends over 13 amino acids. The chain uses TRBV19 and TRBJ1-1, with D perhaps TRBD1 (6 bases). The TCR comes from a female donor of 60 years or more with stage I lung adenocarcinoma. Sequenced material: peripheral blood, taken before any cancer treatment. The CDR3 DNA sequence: TGTGCCAGTTTAGACAGGCAGAACACTGAAGCTTTCTTT. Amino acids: CASLDRQNTEAFF.